Following are 19 T cell receptor beta chains from one sample sequenced in a study of identifying expanded T cells in peripheral blood (dated by TCRdb to between 2018 and 2021). The protocol used for the library was the immunoSEQ multiplex PCR assay. TCRdb took this table from immuneACCESS and kept in-frame rearrangements with V and J called. Such tables lack part of the clones; where checked against another copy, unresolved V genes explain under half of the gap, and the rest is unexplained. The sample table contains more than 70,000 clones; only one count was recorded for approximately 84% of them. Of the sample, around 5.6% falls within the top ten clones. Sequenced sample: blood. These receptors were taken from a person between 18 and 70 years old in good health.

This clone has just one count. This sequence joins TRBV19 and TRBJ2-1; D assignment may be TRBD1 or TRBD2 (5 bases each). CDR3 length equals 15 residues. Per germline, CDR1 LNHDA and CDR2 SQIVND (reference sequence). The V gene lost 8 bases and the J gene lost 1 base, with 15 bases spanning the gap. This CDR3 is CASSAVWGSYNEQFF. DNA for the CDR3: TGTGCCAGTTCGGCTGTTTGGGGGTCCTACAATGAGCAGTTCTTC.

This sequence joins TRBV5-1 and TRBJ2-2, with no clear D. Looked up from germline, CDR1 is SGHRS and CDR2 is YFSETQ. V was pared by 4 bases and J by 6 bases, with 7 bases between. This CDR3 contains 12 residues. The CDR3 bases are TGCGCCAGCAGCCTAGGATCCGGGGAGCTGTTTTTT. Residues: CASSLGSGELFF.

This sequence joins TRBV5-4 and TRBJ1-2; 10 positions match TRBD1. This CDR3 spans 14 amino acids. V trimming: 3 bases; J trimming: 3 bases; junction bases outside the gene matches: 2. The germline CDR1 and CDR2 sequences are SGHNT and YYREEE (reference sequence). CDR3 nucleotides: TGTGCCAGCAGCTCGACAGGGGGCCACTATGGCTACACCTTC. As protein: CASSSTGGHYGYTF.

A single count supports this clone. The V gene is TRBV6-1, the J gene TRBJ2-7; D is possibly TRBD2 (7 bases). The ends were cut back, 5 bases at V and 2 bases at J, with 16 bases in the middle. Germline V gene sequence: CDR1 MNHNS, CDR2 SASEGT. CDR3 length: 15 residues. CDR3 residues: CASSNIQGGTYEQYF. In DNA, the CDR3 is TGTGCCAGCAGTAACATACAGGGAGGGACCTACGAGCAGTACTTC.

The chain links TRBV5-4 to TRBJ1-3, with D possibly TRBD1 on 6 matching bases. Trimming shortened V by 0 bases and J by 2 bases, and 12 bases separated the two germline ends. The germline gives CDR1 SGHNT, CDR2 YYREEE (reference sequence). The CDR3 covers 16 residues. The CDR3 DNA sequence: TGTGCCAGCAGCTTGGGTGGGGACATCGCTGGAAACACCATATATTTT. It specifies CASSLGGDIAGNTIYF.

The chain joins TRBV19 to TRBJ2-7; 13 bases map to TRBD2. The CDR3 extends over 16 amino acids. Germline CDR1 and CDR2: LNHDA and SQIVND (reference sequence). V dropped 3 bases and J dropped 5; count of bases not matched to a gene: 7. The CDR3 protein is CASSISGTSGVNEQYF. CDR3 bases: TGTGCCAGTAGTATTTCCGGGACTAGCGGGGTGAACGAGCAGTACTTC.

The chain carries TRBV4-1 and TRBJ1-2; the D is unclear. CDR1 is MGHRA, CDR2 YSYEKL, per germline. CDR3 length: 12 amino acids. Deletions cut 1 base from V and 4 bases from J, with 4 bases between. The CDR3 DNA follows: TGCGCCAGCAGCCAAGGGATCTATGGCTACACCTTC. Translation gives CASSQGIYGYTF.

The genes are TRBV27 and TRBJ2-2; 9 bases match TRBD1. The CDR3 totals 16 residues. Looked up from germline, CDR1 is MNHEY and CDR2 is SMNVEV (reference sequence). The V and J ends lost 10 bases and 4 bases, in that order; junction bases with no gene match: 13. CDR3 region: CATAHTGTGLTGELFF. CDR3 nucleotide sequence: TGTGCCACAGCACACACAGGGACAGGGCTCACCGGGGAGCTGTTTTTT.

V and J are TRBV9 and TRBJ2-2; a weak D match, TRBD2 (5 bases). V was trimmed by 4 bases and J by 6 bases, leaving 22 bases between them. The CDR3 is made up of 17 amino acids. Germline V gives CDR1 SGDLS, CDR2 YYNGEE. The CDR3 loop is CASSLPGTTLRAGELFF. CDR3 nucleotide sequence: TGTGCCAGCAGCTTACCGGGCACAACCTTGAGGGCCGGGGAGCTGTTTTTT.

V gene TRBV7-9 combines with J gene TRBJ2-1; 10 bases fit TRBD2. Germline V gene data show CDR1 as SEHNR and CDR2 as FQNEAQ (reference sequence). The V and J ends lost 5 bases and 6 bases, in that order; junction bases with no gene match: 13. The CDR3 consists of 17 residues. CDR3 residues: CASSPSSGGRYTNEQFF. The CDR3, as DNA: TGTGCCAGCAGCCCGTCTAGCGGGGGACGGTATACCAATGAGCAGTTCTTC.

V gene TRBV30 combines with J gene TRBJ1-6, with TRBD1 matching 9 bases. Germline trimming cut 5 bases from V and 7 bases from J; bases unmatched to any gene: 3. CDR1 and CDR2 from the germline V gene are GTSNPN and SVGIG (reference sequence). The CDR3 has 13 amino acids. The CDR3: CAWHRGPNSPLHF. DNA of the CDR3: TGTGCCTGGCACAGGGGGCCGAATTCACCCCTCCACTTT.

The V gene is TRBV4-2, the J gene TRBJ2-1; TRBD1 is a possible D gene (6 bases). Germline lookup yields CDR1 LGHNA and CDR2 YNFKEQ. The V end was cut by 4 bases, the J end by 10 bases, with 14 bases between. The CDR3 has 13 amino acids. As DNA, the CDR3 is TGTGCCAGCAGCCCCCTAACGAGGGGGGAGCAGTTCTTC. This codes for CASSPLTRGEQFF.

This clone was seen just once. The chain recombines TRBV4-1 with TRBJ2-1; no firm D call. V dropped 0 bases and J dropped 8 bases, with 8 bases sitting between them. CDR3 size: 13 residues. Germline CDR1 and CDR2: MGHRA and YSYEKL. In nucleotides, the CDR3 is TGCGCCAGCAGCCAAGATCTTTGGCATGAGCAGTTCTTC. Protein: CASSQDLWHEQFF.

This rearrangement joins TRBV11-3 to TRBJ2-3, with 11 bases lining up with TRBD1. Trimming cost V 6 bases and J 4 bases; bases outside gene matches: 12. The CDR3 is 17 amino acids. Per germline, CDR1 SGHNT and CDR2 YENEEA. The CDR3 DNA sequence: TGTGCCAGCAGGGACTACCGGACAGGGGGCGCAGCAGATACGCAGTATTTT. It is translated as CASRDYRTGGAADTQYF.

The gene calls are TRBV7-2 and TRBJ2-1, with D possibly being TRBD2 (5 bases). CDR1 is SGHTA, CDR2 FQGNSA, per germline. Trimming removed 5 bases from V and 10 bases from J, with 9 bases in between. The CDR3 is 11 amino acids. CDR3 amino acids: CASSPRREQFF. As DNA, the CDR3 is TGTGCCAGCAGCCCTAGGAGGGAGCAGTTCTTC.

The genes are TRBV5-1 and TRBJ1-1, with TRBD1 identical over 7 bases. After removal of 4 bases from V and 1 base from J, the junction contained 7 bases not matched to a gene. Germline CDR1 and CDR2: SGHRS and YFSETQ. The CDR3 consists of 15 residues. CDR3 sequence reads: CASSQRQGGNTEAFF. The CDR3 coding sequence is TGCGCCAGCAGCCAGAGACAGGGTGGGAACACTGAAGCTTTCTTT.

This clone was recorded a few times. This chain uses TRBV18 with TRBJ1-2; D gene uncertain. Trimming stripped 4 bases from V and 4 bases from J, with 7 bases between. This CDR3 comprises 12 residues. Per the germline V gene, CDR1 is KGHSH and CDR2 is LQKENI. The DNA of the CDR3 is TGTGCCAGCTCACAGGACGGCTATGGCTACACCTTC. Its translation: CASSQDGYGYTF.

The gene calls are TRBV6-5 and TRBJ1-6; TRBD1 matches at 7 bases. J was trimmed by 9 bases and V by 5 bases; bases with no gene match: 4. CDR3 length equals 13 residues. Germline CDR1 reads MNHEY; CDR2 reads SVGAGI. This chain's CDR3 is CASSGQVTSPLHF. The CDR3 DNA reads TGTGCCAGCAGTGGACAGGTTACTTCACCCCTCCACTTT.

CDR3 protein: CASSYSMSGKPQHF. The CDR3 DNA follows: TGTGCCAGCAGTTACTCGATGTCAGGGAAGCCCCAGCATTTT. V gene TRBV6-5 combines with J gene TRBJ1-5, with D maybe TRBD1 (5 bases). The germline gives CDR1 MNHEY, CDR2 SVGAGI. CDR3 length: 14 amino acids. The V and J ends lost 0 bases and 8 bases respectively, with 11 bases between them.